This T cell receptor beta chain was identified during a study of shared clonotypes between healthy human individuals. Study background: There were three CD4 naive, three CD4 memory, two CD8 naive and one CD8 memory plates per donor. Study-level results: Investigators collected only blood, and repertoires in tissues likely differ.

About this clone: What it recognizes is unknown. This sample also contains other DNA sequences that code for the same CDR3.

This CDR3 comprises 15 residues. Germline V gene lookup returns CDR1 LNHDA and CDR2 SQIVND (reference sequence). Trimming left V 3 bases short and J 4 bases short, with 12 bases between. The naive CD8 subset, CD45RO-negative cells positively selected for CCR7, excluded terminally differentiated effector memory CD45RA+ cells. Each subset's genomic DNA was shared equally among a number of immunoSEQ plates. Here immunoSEQ multiplex PCR was the method, and the copy in TCRdb shows in-frame clones only, minus some. The sample yields some 2 million clones, about 95% seen once. This chain joins TRBV19 and TRBJ2-2; possibly TRBD2 for D (6 bases). The material sequenced was naive CD8+ T cells sorted from blood. The source of this sequence is a man younger than 30 in good health. CDR3 residues: CASSITGGATGELFF. The CDR3 region has the DNA TGTGCCAGTAGTATTACCGGGGGTGCCACCGGGGAGCTGTTTTTT.